This TCR beta chain was sequenced for a study of T cell changes during pregnancy in multiple sclerosis. Generated by immunoSEQ multiplex PCR, the TCRdb table keeps only in-frame clones and is missing some. The sample consists of 80,000 to 95,000 clones, about 95% of them appearing once. This material consisted of peripheral blood, taken in the second trimester of pregnancy. This receptor was taken from a female donor with multiple sclerosis, enrolled in a pregnancy study.

The CDR3 loop is CASRELAGVNEQFF. The CDR3, as DNA: TGTGCCAGCAGAGAACTAGCGGGAGTCAATGAGCAGTTCTTC. This chain uses TRBV6-4 with TRBJ2-1; 11 nucleotides align to TRBD2. The CDR3 sequence is 14 residues long. The germline gives CDR1 MRHNA, CDR2 SNTAGT. Losses at the gene ends were 6 bases for V and 6 bases for J; bases not matched to a gene: 4.